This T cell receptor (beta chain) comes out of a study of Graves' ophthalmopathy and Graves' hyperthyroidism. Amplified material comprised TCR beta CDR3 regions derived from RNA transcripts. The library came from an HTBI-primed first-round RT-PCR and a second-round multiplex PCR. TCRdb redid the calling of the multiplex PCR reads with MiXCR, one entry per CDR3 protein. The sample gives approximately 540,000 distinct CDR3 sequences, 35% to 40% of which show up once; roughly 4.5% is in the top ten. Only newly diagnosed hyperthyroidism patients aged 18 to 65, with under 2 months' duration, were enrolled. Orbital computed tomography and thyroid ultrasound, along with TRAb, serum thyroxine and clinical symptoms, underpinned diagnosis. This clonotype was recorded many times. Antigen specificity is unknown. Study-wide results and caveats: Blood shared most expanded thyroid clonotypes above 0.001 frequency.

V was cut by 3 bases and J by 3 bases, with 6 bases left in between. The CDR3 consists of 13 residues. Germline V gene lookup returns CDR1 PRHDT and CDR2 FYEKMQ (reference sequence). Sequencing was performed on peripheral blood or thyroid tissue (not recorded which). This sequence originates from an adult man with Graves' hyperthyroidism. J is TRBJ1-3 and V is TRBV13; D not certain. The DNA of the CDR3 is TGTGCCAGCAGCTTCGCAGGTGGAAACACCATATATTTT. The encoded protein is CASSFAGGNTIYF. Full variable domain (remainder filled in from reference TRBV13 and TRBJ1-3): AAGVIQSPRHLIKEKRETATLKCYPIPRHDTVYWYQQGPGQDPQFLISFYEKMQSDKGSIPDRFSAQQFSDYHSELNMSSLELGDSALYFCASSFAGGNTIYFGEGSWLTVV.